A selection of T cell receptor beta chains follows, all from one sample in a study of T cell clones after liver transplantation. The repertoire was sequenced with immunoSEQ multiplex PCR; TCRdb's copy has only in-frame clones and lacks some. The data contain around 78,000 clones, over 65% of them seen just once; the ten biggest clones take up less than 3.5%. The specimen was CD4+ T cells from blood, collected at the 22-month timepoint. The receptors here all came from a human patient who received a liver transplant. The graft donor may have contributed some T cells. CDR3s include the opening cysteine and the closing phenylalanine or tryptophan. D genes are given only for firm matches. Size values are once, few and many counts, or a class for expanded clones, and some rows have none.

d_call: NA
j_call: TRBJ1-5
v_call: TRBV10-1
clone_size: NA
cdr3_aa: CASRSGPQHF
cdr3_nt: TGCGCCAGCAGATCAGGTCCCCAGCATTTT

d_call: TRBD2
j_call: TRBJ2-3
v_call: TRBV25-1
clone_size: NA
cdr3_aa: CASSGWGGTDTQYF
cdr3_nt: TGTGCCAGCAGTGGGTGGGGGGGTACAGATACGCAGTATTTT

d_call: TRBD1
j_call: TRBJ2-3
v_call: TRBV11-3
clone_size: NA
cdr3_aa: CASSSRTGKGTDTQYF
cdr3_nt: TGTGCCAGCAGCTCGCGGACAGGAAAGGGCACAGATACGCAGTATTTT

d_call: TRBD1
j_call: TRBJ2-7
v_call: TRBV19
clone_size: NA
cdr3_aa: CASSISRGPDEQYF
cdr3_nt: TGTGCCAGTAGTATTAGTAGGGGGCCGGACGAGCAGTACTTC

d_call: NA
j_call: TRBJ2-5
v_call: TRBV9
clone_size: once
cdr3_aa: CASSVGQQETQYF
cdr3_nt: TGTGCCAGCAGCGTAGGACAGCAAGAGACCCAGTACTTC

d_call: NA
j_call: TRBJ2-3
v_call: TRBV19
clone_size: NA
cdr3_aa: CASSIQRPDTQYF
cdr3_nt: TGTGCCAGTAGTATACAAAGGCCAGATACGCAGTATTTT

d_call: TRBD1
j_call: TRBJ2-3
v_call: TRBV5-1
clone_size: NA
cdr3_aa: CASGQGNTDTQYF
cdr3_nt: TGCGCCAGCGGACAGGGGAACACAGATACGCAGTATTTT

d_call: TRBD1
j_call: TRBJ1-2
v_call: TRBV7-6
clone_size: NA
cdr3_aa: CASTPQGAYGYTF
cdr3_nt: TGTGCCAGCACCCCACAGGGGGCCTATGGCTACACCTTC

d_call: NA
j_call: TRBJ2-3
v_call: TRBV9
clone_size: NA
cdr3_aa: CASSVGSASEKLTDTQYF
cdr3_nt: TGTGCCAGCAGCGTAGGGAGCGCTAGCGAGAAACTCACAGATACGCAGTATTTT

d_call: TRBD2
j_call: TRBJ2-3
v_call: TRBV7-2
clone_size: once
cdr3_aa: CASSLSGRGIDTQYF
cdr3_nt: TGTGCCAGCAGCTTAAGCGGGAGGGGGATAGATACGCAGTATTTT

d_call: NA
j_call: TRBJ2-3
v_call: TRBV7-3
clone_size: NA
cdr3_aa: CASSLQGRQADTQYF
cdr3_nt: TGTGCCAGCAGCTTACAGGGGCGTCAGGCAGATACGCAGTATTTT

d_call: NA
j_call: TRBJ1-2
v_call: TRBV28
clone_size: NA
cdr3_aa: CATQIPANYGYTF
cdr3_nt: TGTGCCACCCAAATCCCAGCTAACTATGGCTACACCTTC

d_call: NA
j_call: TRBJ2-3
v_call: TRBV5-1
clone_size: NA
cdr3_aa: CASRAAVSTDTQYF
cdr3_nt: TGCGCCAGCAGAGCGGCGGTTAGCACAGATACGCAGTATTTT

d_call: NA
j_call: TRBJ2-5
v_call: TRBV4-1
clone_size: NA
cdr3_aa: CASRGSGETQYF
cdr3_nt: TGCGCCAGCCGCGGATCCGGAGAGACCCAGTACTTC

d_call: NA
j_call: TRBJ2-3
v_call: TRBV25-1
clone_size: NA
cdr3_aa: CASSEFASLGTQYF
cdr3_nt: TGTGCCAGCAGTGAATTTGCCAGCCTTGGTACGCAGTATTTT

d_call: NA
j_call: TRBJ1-2
v_call: TRBV30
clone_size: NA
cdr3_aa: CAWTGQFYGYTF
cdr3_nt: TGTGCCTGGACCGGACAGTTCTATGGCTACACCTTC

d_call: NA
j_call: TRBJ2-1
v_call: TRBV11-3
clone_size: NA
cdr3_aa: CASSRESNEQFF
cdr3_nt: TGTGCCAGCAGCCGGGAGTCGAATGAGCAGTTCTTC

d_call: NA
j_call: TRBJ2-3
v_call: TRBV11-2
clone_size: NA
cdr3_aa: CASSHLRADTQYF
cdr3_nt: TGTGCCAGCAGCCATTTGCGCGCAGATACGCAGTATTTT

d_call: NA
j_call: TRBJ2-5
v_call: TRBV7-2
clone_size: NA
cdr3_aa: CASSLSQGRETQYF
cdr3_nt: TGTGCCAGCAGCTTGAGCCAGGGACGGGAGACCCAGTACTTC

d_call: TRBD1
j_call: TRBJ2-3
v_call: TRBV5-4
clone_size: NA
cdr3_aa: CASSPSVDRAGDTQYF
cdr3_nt: TGTGCCAGCAGCCCCTCGGTCGACAGGGCTGGGGACACGCAGTATTTT

d_call: TRBD1
j_call: TRBJ2-7
v_call: TRBV20-1
clone_size: NA
cdr3_aa: CSVFVGDRVYF
cdr3_nt: TGCAGTGTCTTTGTGGGGGACAGGGTATACTTC

d_call: TRBD2
j_call: TRBJ2-5
v_call: TRBV7-2
clone_size: NA
cdr3_aa: CASSLPAGGQETQYF
cdr3_nt: TGTGCCAGCAGCTTACCCGCGGGGGGGCAGGAGACCCAGTACTTC

d_call: TRBD1
j_call: TRBJ2-5
v_call: TRBV6-1
clone_size: NA
cdr3_aa: CASSLDRGGETQYF
cdr3_nt: TGTGCCAGCAGTTTGGACAGGGGGGGAGAGACCCAGTACTTC

d_call: NA
j_call: TRBJ2-6
v_call: TRBV5-1
clone_size: NA
cdr3_aa: CASSLASGPPSGANVLTF
cdr3_nt: TGCGCCAGCAGCTTGGCCTCAGGCCCCCCCTCTGGGGCCAACGTCCTGACTTTC

d_call: TRBD1
j_call: TRBJ1-4
v_call: TRBV15
clone_size: NA
cdr3_aa: CATSRSQGAGNEKLFF
cdr3_nt: TGTGCCACCAGCAGGTCACAGGGGGCAGGTAATGAAAAACTGTTTTTT

d_call: NA
j_call: TRBJ1-4
v_call: TRBV19
clone_size: NA
cdr3_aa: CASSKPQSTNEKLFF
cdr3_nt: TGTGCCAGTAGTAAACCACAGTCAACTAATGAAAAACTGTTTTTT

d_call: NA
j_call: TRBJ2-1
v_call: TRBV2
clone_size: NA
cdr3_aa: CASSVGLASEQFF
cdr3_nt: TGTGCCAGCAGTGTTGGGCTAGCCAGTGAGCAGTTCTTC

d_call: NA
j_call: TRBJ2-3
v_call: TRBV9
clone_size: NA
cdr3_aa: CASSVETSDTQYF
cdr3_nt: TGTGCCAGCAGCGTAGAAACAAGTGATACGCAGTATTTT

d_call: NA
j_call: TRBJ1-5
v_call: TRBV7-6
clone_size: NA
cdr3_aa: CASSFSEDQPQHF
cdr3_nt: TGTGCCAGCAGCTTTTCCGAGGATCAGCCCCAGCATTTT

d_call: TRBD1
j_call: TRBJ2-7
v_call: TRBV18
clone_size: once
cdr3_aa: CASSRQGTSYEQYF
cdr3_nt: TGTGCCAGCTCACGACAGGGGACGTCCTACGAGCAGTACTTC

d_call: NA
j_call: TRBJ1-1
v_call: TRBV6-1
clone_size: NA
cdr3_aa: CASSSRGGRNTEAFF
cdr3_nt: TGTGCCAGCAGCTCCCGCGGAGGCCGGAACACTGAAGCTTTCTTT

d_call: NA
j_call: TRBJ2-4
v_call: TRBV23-1
clone_size: once
cdr3_aa: CASTPSGRENIQYF
cdr3_nt: TGCGCCAGCACCCCCTCGGGCCGCGAAAACATTCAGTACTTC

d_call: NA
j_call: TRBJ2-7
v_call: TRBV6-5
clone_size: few
cdr3_aa: CASSFSRDNYYEQYF
cdr3_nt: TGTGCCAGCAGTTTCTCGAGGGACAACTACTACGAGCAGTACTTC

d_call: NA
j_call: TRBJ1-1
v_call: TRBV20-1
clone_size: NA
cdr3_aa: CSADKNTEAFF
cdr3_nt: TGCAGTGCCGATAAGAACACTGAAGCTTTCTTT

d_call: NA
j_call: TRBJ2-5
v_call: TRBV5-1
clone_size: NA
cdr3_aa: CASSFITDQETQYF
cdr3_nt: TGCGCCAGCAGCTTTATCACGGACCAAGAGACCCAGTACTTC

d_call: NA
j_call: TRBJ2-7
v_call: TRBV2
clone_size: NA
cdr3_aa: CASSGDILPYEQYF
cdr3_nt: TGTGCCAGCAGTGGGGACATTCTTCCCTACGAGCAGTACTTC

d_call: TRBD2
j_call: TRBJ2-1
v_call: TRBV4-1
clone_size: NA
cdr3_aa: CASSQASGIYNEQFF
cdr3_nt: TGCGCCAGCAGCCAAGCTAGCGGGATTTACAATGAGCAGTTCTTC

d_call: TRBD2
j_call: TRBJ2-1
v_call: TRBV5-1
clone_size: NA
cdr3_aa: CASSALAAVGRNEQFF
cdr3_nt: TGCGCCAGCAGCGCCCTAGCGGCCGTTGGAAGGAATGAGCAGTTCTTC

d_call: TRBD1
j_call: TRBJ1-2
v_call: TRBV4-2
clone_size: NA
cdr3_aa: CASSQVGTEYYGYTF
cdr3_nt: TGTGCCAGCAGCCAAGTGGGGACAGAATACTATGGCTACACCTTC

d_call: NA
j_call: TRBJ1-6
v_call: TRBV7-2
clone_size: NA
cdr3_aa: CASSLGARDNSPLHF
cdr3_nt: TGTGCCAGCAGCTTGGGGGCGCGGGATAATTCACCCCTCCACTTT

d_call: NA
j_call: TRBJ1-2
v_call: TRBV6-4
clone_size: NA
cdr3_aa: CASSGTPGSYTF
cdr3_nt: TGTGCCAGCAGCGGGACCCCGGGAAGCTACACCTTC

d_call: TRBD2
j_call: TRBJ2-1
v_call: TRBV7-3
clone_size: NA
cdr3_aa: CASSPNREAGAYNEQFF
cdr3_nt: TGTGCCAGCAGCCCTAACAGGGAAGCGGGAGCATACAATGAGCAGTTCTTC

d_call: NA
j_call: TRBJ2-3
v_call: TRBV9
clone_size: NA
cdr3_aa: CASSVGAGGPDTQYF
cdr3_nt: TGTGCCAGCAGCGTTGGGGCAGGAGGCCCAGATACGCAGTATTTT

d_call: NA
j_call: TRBJ2-1
v_call: TRBV16
clone_size: NA
cdr3_aa: CASSPARSYNEQFF
cdr3_nt: TGTGCCAGCAGCCCAGCCCGCTCCTACAATGAGCAGTTCTTC

d_call: TRBD1
j_call: TRBJ1-2
v_call: TRBV5-4
clone_size: NA
cdr3_aa: CASSSKTGTGSAYGYTF
cdr3_nt: TGTGCCAGCAGCTCGAAGACCGGGACAGGTTCGGCCTATGGCTACACCTTC

d_call: NA
j_call: TRBJ1-5
v_call: TRBV27
clone_size: NA
cdr3_aa: CASRSTINSNQPQHF
cdr3_nt: TGTGCCAGCAGGTCCACGATTAATAGCAATCAGCCCCAGCATTTT

d_call: TRBD1
j_call: TRBJ1-5
v_call: TRBV28
clone_size: few
cdr3_aa: CASSPTAGDSRNQPQHF
cdr3_nt: TGTGCCAGCAGTCCTACTGCCGGGGACAGTCGCAATCAGCCCCAGCATTTT

d_call: TRBD1
j_call: TRBJ2-3
v_call: TRBV6-5
clone_size: NA
cdr3_aa: CASSGQGAGTQYF
cdr3_nt: TGTGCCAGCAGTGGACAGGGGGCAGGTACGCAGTATTTT

d_call: TRBD1
j_call: TRBJ1-5
v_call: TRBV13
clone_size: NA
cdr3_aa: CASSFGTGGNSNQPQHF
cdr3_nt: TGTGCCAGCAGCTTCGGGACAGGGGGCAATAGCAATCAGCCCCAGCATTTT

d_call: NA
j_call: TRBJ1-2
v_call: TRBV5-5
clone_size: NA
cdr3_aa: CASSLATGYYGYTF
cdr3_nt: TGTGCCAGCAGCTTGGCCACAGGCTACTATGGCTACACCTTC

d_call: NA
j_call: TRBJ1-5
v_call: TRBV4-3
clone_size: NA
cdr3_aa: CASSQDYPGNSNQPQHF
cdr3_nt: TGCGCCAGCAGCCAAGATTACCCAGGGAATAGCAATCAGCCCCAGCATTTT

d_call: NA
j_call: TRBJ2-7
v_call: TRBV12-5
clone_size: few
cdr3_aa: CASFSPKSGPSSEQYF
cdr3_nt: TGTGCTAGTTTCTCCCCCAAATCCGGGCCTTCCTCCGAGCAGTACTTC

d_call: NA
j_call: TRBJ2-1
v_call: TRBV19
clone_size: NA
cdr3_aa: CASSVTGGDYNEQFF
cdr3_nt: TGTGCCAGTAGTGTCACAGGAGGGGACTACAATGAGCAGTTCTTC

d_call: NA
j_call: TRBJ2-7
v_call: TRBV6-1
clone_size: NA
cdr3_aa: CASSEERGMEQYF
cdr3_nt: TGTGCCAGCAGTGAAGAGAGGGGGATGGAGCAGTACTTC

d_call: TRBD2
j_call: TRBJ2-3
v_call: TRBV7-9
clone_size: NA
cdr3_aa: CASRVTLAGGSDTQYF
cdr3_nt: TGTGCCAGCAGAGTAACCCTAGCGGGGGGGTCAGATACGCAGTATTTT